Each of the 8 T cell receptor beta chains below was sequenced from the same sample in a study of shared clonotypes between healthy human individuals. Profiled with immunoSEQ multiplex PCR; TCRdb holds only in-frame clones, not every one. The table shows over 2 million clones, with roughly 90% occurring only once. Sequenced: naive CD4+ T cells from PBMCs. Subset defined: CD45RA+ positively selected. The receptor set was obtained from a man between 18 and 29 years old in good health. Some clones in this sample may be carry-over from other donors' samples.

This clone was observed a few times. The CDR3: CASIDRGLSEAFF. In DNA form, the CDR3 reads TGTGCCAGCATTGACAGGGGGCTCTCTGAAGCTTTCTTT. V is TRBV6-6 and J is TRBJ1-1, with TRBD1 matching 10 bases. This CDR3 has 13 residues. Per the germline V gene, CDR1 is MNHNY and CDR2 is SVGAGI (reference sequence). Trimming cost V 7 bases and J 6 bases; bases outside gene matches: 5.

The chain joins TRBV5-1 to TRBJ2-7; TRBD2 might be the D (5 bases). Trimming shortened V by 4 bases and J by 2 bases, and 16 bases separated the two germline ends. Germline V gives CDR1 SGHRS, CDR2 YFSETQ. The CDR3 runs to 15 residues. In nucleotides, the CDR3 is TGCGCCAGCAGCATCGGCACGGACTCGACCTACGAGCAGTACTTC. This translates into CASSIGTDSTYEQYF.

This clone was counted only a few times. The gene calls are TRBV6-1 and TRBJ1-5; D might be TRBD1 (6 bases). CDR1 and CDR2 (germline): MNHNS, SASEGT. This CDR3 is 15 amino acids long. Trimming shortened V by 6 bases and J by 2 bases, and 14 bases separated the two germline ends. The CDR3 region has the DNA TGTGCCAGCAGGGCCCTAAGGGGGGGCAATCAGCCCCAGCATTTT. Translated, it gives CASRALRGGNQPQHF.

The count of this clone is one. The V gene is TRBV6-6, the J gene TRBJ1-1; tentative D call: TRBD1 (5 bases). V was cut by 5 bases and J by 6 bases, with 10 bases left in between. Germline V gives CDR1 MNHNY, CDR2 SVGAGI (reference sequence). The CDR3 loop spans 12 amino acids. CDR3 residues: CASSQTVSEAFF. CDR3 in DNA: TGTGCCAGCAGTCAGACAGTTTCTGAAGCTTTCTTT.

The V gene is TRBV21-1, the J gene TRBJ2-1; the table's D call, TRBD1, was not checked against the DNA. TRBV21-1 counts as a pseudogene. This CDR3 is 16 amino acids long. This CDR3 is CASNPPRDRDYNEQFF. As DNA, the CDR3 is TGTGCCAGCAACCCCCCCCGGGACAGGGACTACAATGAGCAGTTCTTC.

The chain is built from TRBV18 and TRBJ2-7; D perhaps matches TRBD1 (6 bases). The V end lost 5 bases, the J end lost 2 bases, and 10 bases lay between the germline ends. Germline V gene data show CDR1 as KGHSH and CDR2 as LQKENI. The CDR3 has 13 amino acids. The CDR3 DNA reads as TGTGCCAGCTCAACGACAGGTACCTACGAGCAGTACTTC. It is translated as CASSTTGTYEQYF.

On this clone itself: Within the sample, other DNA sequences also encode this same CDR3. The gene calls are TRBV28 and TRBJ1-2, with TRBD1 identical over 10 bases. This CDR3 region has 14 residues. V lost 1 base, J lost 5 bases, and 1 base stayed unmatched. The V gene's germline CDR1 is MDHEN and CDR2 SYDVKM. The CDR3 DNA reads as TGTGCCAGCAGTTTATTGGACAGGGGGTATGGCTACACCTTC. This sequence encodes CASSLLDRGYGYTF.

V gene TRBV18 combines with J gene TRBJ1-1; 8 nucleotides line up with TRBD1. Germline CDR1 KGHSH, CDR2 LQKENI. This CDR3 region has 17 residues. The V and J ends lost 6 bases and 5 bases, in that order; junction bases with no gene match: 17. CDR3 protein: CASSRQQKTGEGTEAFF. The CDR3 coding sequence is TGTGCCAGCTCCCGGCAGCAGAAGACAGGGGAAGGAACTGAAGCTTTCTTT.